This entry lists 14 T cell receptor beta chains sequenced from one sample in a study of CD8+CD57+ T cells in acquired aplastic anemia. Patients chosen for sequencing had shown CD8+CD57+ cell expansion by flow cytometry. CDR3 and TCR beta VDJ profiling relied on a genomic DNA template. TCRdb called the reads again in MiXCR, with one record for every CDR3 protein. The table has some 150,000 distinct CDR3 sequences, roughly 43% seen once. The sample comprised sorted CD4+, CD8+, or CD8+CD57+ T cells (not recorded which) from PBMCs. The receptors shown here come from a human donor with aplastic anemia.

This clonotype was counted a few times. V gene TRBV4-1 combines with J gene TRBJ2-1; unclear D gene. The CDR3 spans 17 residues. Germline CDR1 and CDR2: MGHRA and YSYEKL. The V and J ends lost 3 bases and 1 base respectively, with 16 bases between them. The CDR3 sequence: CASSHPPDWASYNEQFF. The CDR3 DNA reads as TGCGCCAGCAGCCATCCCCCTGACTGGGCGTCCTACAATGAGCAGTTCTTC.

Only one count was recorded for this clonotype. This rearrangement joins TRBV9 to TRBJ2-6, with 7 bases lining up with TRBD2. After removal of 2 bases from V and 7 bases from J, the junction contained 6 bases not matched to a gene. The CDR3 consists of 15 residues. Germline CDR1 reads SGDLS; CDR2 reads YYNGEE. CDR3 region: CASSVSGGLANVLTF. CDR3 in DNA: TGTGCCAGCAGCGTCTCCGGGGGGTTAGCCAACGTCCTGACTTTC.

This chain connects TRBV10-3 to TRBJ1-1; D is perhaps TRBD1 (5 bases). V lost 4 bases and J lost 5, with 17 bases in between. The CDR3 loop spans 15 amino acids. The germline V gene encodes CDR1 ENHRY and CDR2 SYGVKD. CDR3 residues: CAISARSGFGTEAFF. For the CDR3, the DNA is TGTGCCATCAGTGCCCGCTCAGGGTTCGGGACTGAAGCTTTCTTT.

Written as DNA, the CDR3 is TGCAGTGCTCGGGGGCGGAAGGATTACGAGCAGTACTTC. Protein sequence: CSARGRKDYEQYF. This sequence joins TRBV20-1 and TRBJ2-7; D may be TRBD1 or TRBD2 (6 bases each). The CDR3 is made up of 13 amino acids. The germline V and J ends were trimmed by 5 bases and 4 bases, with 15 bases remaining between them. CDR1 and CDR2 from the germline V gene are DFQATT and SNEGSKA (reference sequence).

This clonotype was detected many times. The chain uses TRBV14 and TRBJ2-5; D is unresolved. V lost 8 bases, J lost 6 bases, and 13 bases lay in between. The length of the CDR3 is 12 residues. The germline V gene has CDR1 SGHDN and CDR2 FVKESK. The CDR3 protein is CASGVGEQTQYF. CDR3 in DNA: TGTGCCAGCGGGGTCGGAGAACAGACCCAGTACTTC.

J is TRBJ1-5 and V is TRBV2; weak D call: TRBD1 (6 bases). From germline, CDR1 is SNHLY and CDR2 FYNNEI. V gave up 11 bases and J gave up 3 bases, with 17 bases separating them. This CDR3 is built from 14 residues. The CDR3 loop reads CAGVETGNNQPQHF. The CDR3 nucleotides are TGTGCCGGGGTAGAGACAGGCAACAATCAGCCCCAGCATTTT.

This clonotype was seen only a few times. The CDR3 here is CSVYEDTSSYEQYF. CDR3 DNA sequence: TGCAGCGTTTATGAGGACACGAGCTCCTACGAGCAGTACTTC. This chain joins TRBV29-1 and TRBJ2-7; possibly TRBD1 for D (5 bases). V shed 5 bases and J shed 0 bases, with 14 bases lying between them. In germline, CDR1 is SQVTM, CDR2 ANQGSEA. The length of the CDR3 is 14 residues.

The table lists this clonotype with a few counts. The CDR3 sequence is CASSRNTFGGFYEQYF. CDR3 nucleotides: TGTGCCAGCTCACGGAACACCTTCGGAGGGTTCTACGAGCAGTACTTC. The chain couples TRBV18 to TRBJ2-7; tentatively, D is TRBD2 (6 bases). Germline CDR1 is KGHSH and CDR2 is LQKENI. V lost 4 bases and J lost 3, with 19 bases in between. The CDR3 totals 16 residues.

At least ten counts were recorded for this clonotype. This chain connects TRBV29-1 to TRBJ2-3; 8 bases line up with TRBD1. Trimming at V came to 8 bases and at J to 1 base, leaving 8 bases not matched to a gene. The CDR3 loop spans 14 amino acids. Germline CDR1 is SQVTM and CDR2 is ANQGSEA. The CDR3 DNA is TGCAGCACTCGCAGGGGGCATGGCACAGATACGCAGTATTTT. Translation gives CSTRRGHGTDTQYF.

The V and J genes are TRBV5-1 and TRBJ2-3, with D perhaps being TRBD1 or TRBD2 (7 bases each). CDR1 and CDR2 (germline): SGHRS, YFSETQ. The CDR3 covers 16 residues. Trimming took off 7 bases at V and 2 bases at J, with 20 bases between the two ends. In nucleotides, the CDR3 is TGCGCCAGCTCAGGGGGGGCCCGCGGAGTCACAGATACGCAGTATTTT. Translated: CASSGGARGVTDTQYF.

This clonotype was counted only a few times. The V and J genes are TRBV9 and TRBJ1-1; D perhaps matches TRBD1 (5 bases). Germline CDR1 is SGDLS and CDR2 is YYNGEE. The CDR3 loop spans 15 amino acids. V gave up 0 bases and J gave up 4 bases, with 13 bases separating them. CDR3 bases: TGTGCCAGCAGCGTAGGGGGGGGGGTAGCCACTGAAGCTTTCTTT. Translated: CASSVGGGVATEAFF.

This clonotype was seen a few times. The CDR3 DNA reads TGTGCCAGCAGTTTATTCGACAGCCCCTACGAGCAGTACTTC. It codes for CASSLFDSPYEQYF. The chain joins TRBV27 to TRBJ2-7; a weak D match, TRBD1 (5 bases). Trimming took 1 base from V and 2 from J, leaving 9 bases between them. The V gene's germline CDR1 is MNHEY and CDR2 SMNVEV (reference sequence). The CDR3 loop spans 14 amino acids.

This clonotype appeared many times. The CDR3: CASSPSQGLQETQYF. CDR3 DNA sequence: TGTGCCAGCAGCCCGTCCCAGGGTTTACAAGAGACCCAGTACTTC. The gene calls are TRBV4-2 and TRBJ2-5; D may be TRBD1 (5 bases). CDR3 length: 15 residues. V lost 4 bases and J 2 bases, leaving 14 bases between the germline ends. Germline CDR1 and CDR2: LGHNA and YNFKEQ.

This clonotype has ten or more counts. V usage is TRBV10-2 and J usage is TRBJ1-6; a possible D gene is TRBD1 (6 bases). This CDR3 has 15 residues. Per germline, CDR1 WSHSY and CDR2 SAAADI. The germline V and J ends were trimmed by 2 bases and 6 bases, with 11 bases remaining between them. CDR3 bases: TGCGCCAGCAGTGAGGGGGGGGCTGGTAATTCACCCCTCCACTTT. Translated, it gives CASSEGGAGNSPLHF.